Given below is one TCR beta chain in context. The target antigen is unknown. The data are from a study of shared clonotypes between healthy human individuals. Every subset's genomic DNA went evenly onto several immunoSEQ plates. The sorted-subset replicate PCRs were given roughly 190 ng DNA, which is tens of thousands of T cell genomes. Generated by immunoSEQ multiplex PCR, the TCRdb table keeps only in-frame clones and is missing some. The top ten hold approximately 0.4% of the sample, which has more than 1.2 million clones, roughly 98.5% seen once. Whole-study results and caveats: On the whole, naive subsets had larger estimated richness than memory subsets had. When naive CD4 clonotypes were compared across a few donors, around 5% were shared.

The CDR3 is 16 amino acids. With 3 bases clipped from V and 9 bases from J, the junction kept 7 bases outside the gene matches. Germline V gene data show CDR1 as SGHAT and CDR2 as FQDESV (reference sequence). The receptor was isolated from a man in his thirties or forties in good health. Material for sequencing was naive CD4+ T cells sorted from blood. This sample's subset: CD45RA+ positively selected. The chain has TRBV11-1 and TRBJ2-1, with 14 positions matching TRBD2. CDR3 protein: CASSFRLAGGESEQFF. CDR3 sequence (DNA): TGTGCCAGCAGCTTTCGACTAGCGGGAGGGGAAAGTGAGCAGTTCTTC.